This paragraph covers one T cell receptor (beta chain) sequence. The sample comes from a study of shared clonotypes between healthy human individuals. The method was immunoSEQ multiplex PCR; TCRdb's version includes in-frame clones alone and lacks a portion of them. The repertoire holds roughly 2.5 million clones, about 92% seen once, with 0.14% in the top ten. The ends lost 8 bases at V and 4 bases at J; junction bases unmatched: 6. The CDR3 is 14 residues long. Germline assignment: CDR1 MNHNS and CDR2 SASEGT. The material sequenced was naive CD4+ T cells sorted from blood. The subset was: CD45RA+ positively selected. The chain couples TRBV6-1 to TRBJ1-2; 11 bases match TRBD1. The sequence was obtained from a man aged 18 to 30 in good health. DNA for the CDR3: TGTGCCAGCGGCTGGGACAGGGGGATCTATGGCTACACCTTC. Encoded protein: CASGWDRGIYGYTF.